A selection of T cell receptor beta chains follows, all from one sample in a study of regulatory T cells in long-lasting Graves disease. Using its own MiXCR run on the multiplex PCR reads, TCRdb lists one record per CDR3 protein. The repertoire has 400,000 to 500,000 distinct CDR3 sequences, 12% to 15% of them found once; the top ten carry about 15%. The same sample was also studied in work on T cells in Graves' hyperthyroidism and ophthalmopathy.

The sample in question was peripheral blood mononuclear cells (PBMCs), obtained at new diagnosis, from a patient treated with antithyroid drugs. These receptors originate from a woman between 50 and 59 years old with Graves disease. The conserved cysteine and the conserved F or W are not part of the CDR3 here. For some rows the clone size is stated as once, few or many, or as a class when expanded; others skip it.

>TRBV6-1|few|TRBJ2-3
ASSEFDNTDTQY
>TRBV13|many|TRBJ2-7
ASSLEGLREVNYEQY
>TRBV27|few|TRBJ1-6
ASRQGAGNSPLH
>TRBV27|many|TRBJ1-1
ASSLFGDPEPNTEAF
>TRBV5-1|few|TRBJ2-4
ASSPLAGDAKNIQY
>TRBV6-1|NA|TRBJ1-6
ASSDKQGINSPLH
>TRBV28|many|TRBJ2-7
ASSLTASGSSYEQY
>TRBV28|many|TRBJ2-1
ASSQHTTSLAEQF
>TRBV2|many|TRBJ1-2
ASSDSSGLGGYT
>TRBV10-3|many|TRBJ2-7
AISESRGTSDPYEQY
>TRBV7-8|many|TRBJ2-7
ASSLSLSVTYEQY
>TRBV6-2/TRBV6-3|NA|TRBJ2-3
ASSLYRGRVVDTQY
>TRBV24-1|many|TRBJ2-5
ATSDFSAGTETQY
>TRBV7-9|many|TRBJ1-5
ASSFGQDQPQH
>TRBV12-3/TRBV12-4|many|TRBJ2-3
ASRLTGRGFRGTDTQY
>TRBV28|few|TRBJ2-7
ASRPRDRGGEQY
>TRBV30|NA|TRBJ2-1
AWSLNPGQGWVSSYNEQF
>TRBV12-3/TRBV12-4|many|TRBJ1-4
ASSIGTGAEKLF
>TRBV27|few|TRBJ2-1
PSSFLAGGPHEQF
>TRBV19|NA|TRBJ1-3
ASSILATGFAGNTIY
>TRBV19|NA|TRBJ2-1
ASHRRTGSGEQF
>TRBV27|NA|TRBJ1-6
ASSLRGGSPLH
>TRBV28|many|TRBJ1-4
ASSFRSLATNEKLF
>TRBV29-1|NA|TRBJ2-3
SVEFRTDTQY
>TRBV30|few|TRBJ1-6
AAGQAPNSPLH
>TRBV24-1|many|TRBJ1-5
ATSDSQLVGNQPQH
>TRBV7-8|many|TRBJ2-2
ASSFTEYTGELF
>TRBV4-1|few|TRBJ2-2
ASSQAPGGAGELF
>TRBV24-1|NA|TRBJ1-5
ATAGQGANQPQH
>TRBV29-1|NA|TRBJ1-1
SVEGGNVGDTEAF
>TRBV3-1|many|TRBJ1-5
ASSQDKRGGQPQH
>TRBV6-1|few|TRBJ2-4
ATAPPGQGVGAKNIQY
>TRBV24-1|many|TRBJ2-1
ATSDPNGVSSYNEQF
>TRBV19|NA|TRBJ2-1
ASSIAGGGEQF
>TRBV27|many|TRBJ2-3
ASSFLLAGSTDTQY
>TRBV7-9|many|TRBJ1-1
ASSPSGGTEAF
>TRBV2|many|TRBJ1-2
ASNAAAGGSLYGYT
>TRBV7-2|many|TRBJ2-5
ASSLVHTEETQY
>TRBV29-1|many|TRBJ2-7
SVESAESYEQY
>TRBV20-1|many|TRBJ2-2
SARDGTSGETGELF
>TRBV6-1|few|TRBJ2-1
ASSPWGRQGASSYNEQF